This T cell receptor beta chain was observed in a study of siplizumab effects on memory and regulatory T cells. The ends lost 2 bases at V and 7 bases at J; junction bases unmatched: 7. This CDR3 is 15 amino acids long. Germline loops: CDR1 MNHEY, CDR2 SMNVEV (reference sequence). As to this clone: Its antigen is as yet unknown.

Measured with immunoSEQ multiplex PCR; TCRdb has only the in-frame clones, and not every one. The data hold around 100,000 clones, with over 85% observed a single time. Study outcomes and limitations: Confirmation was lacking for the suppressive function of proliferating Tregs derived from siplizumab cultures.

This chain uses TRBV27 with TRBJ1-5, with TRBD1 identical over 8 bases. The sequenced sample was Tregs sorted from blood. This TCR derives from a human donor in good health. The CDR3 loop is CASSLQQGVGQPQHF. In DNA, the CDR3 is TGTGCCAGCAGTTTACAACAGGGGGTGGGGCAGCCCCAGCATTTT.